This is a list of T cell receptor beta chains from one sample in a study of early T cells in non-severe SARS-CoV-2 infection. TCRdb recomputed calls from the 5' RACE reads with MiXCR, one row per CDR3 protein. In the table there are about 80,000 distinct CDR3 sequences, 5% of which are singletons. Specimen: whole blood, collected at baseline. The receptor set was obtained from an adult who was a healthcare worker with PCR-confirmed SARS-CoV-2 infection or an uninfected control (not recorded which). CDR3s include the opening cysteine and the closing phenylalanine or tryptophan. Each record gives: D gene, V gene, J gene, clone size, CDR3 DNA, CDR3 protein. A D gene is named only where the DNA matches it firmly. Expanded clones get a size class; other rows say once, few or many, or leave the size out.

d_call: -
v_call: TRBV7-3
j_call: TRBJ1-1
clone_size: many
cdr3_nt: TGTGCCAGCAGCCCAACACACGGGAACACTGAAGCTTTCTTT
cdr3_aa: CASSPTHGNTEAFF

d_call: -
v_call: TRBV29-1
j_call: TRBJ2-1
clone_size: -
cdr3_nt: TGCAGCGTTGAAGGGACCAAGGGATGGGAGGACAATGAGCAGTTCTTC
cdr3_aa: CSVEGTKGWEDNEQFF

d_call: -
v_call: TRBV3-1
j_call: TRBJ2-1
clone_size: -
cdr3_nt: TGTGCCAGCAGCAGCCCCCATGAGCAGTTCTTC
cdr3_aa: CASSSPHEQFF

d_call: -
v_call: TRBV27
j_call: TRBJ1-2
clone_size: -
cdr3_nt: TGTGCCAGCAGTTACGGGGAGGACTATGGCTACACCTTC
cdr3_aa: CASSYGEDYGYTF

d_call: TRBD1
v_call: TRBV10-3
j_call: TRBJ1-6
clone_size: many
cdr3_nt: TGTGCCATCAGTGAGTCGACAGGGGGTTCACCCCTCCACTTT
cdr3_aa: CAISESTGGSPLHF

d_call: TRBD1
v_call: TRBV5-1
j_call: TRBJ2-3
clone_size: -
cdr3_nt: TGCGCCAGCAGCTTAGGACAGGCCACAGATACGCAGTATTTT
cdr3_aa: CASSLGQATDTQYF

d_call: TRBD2
v_call: TRBV7-8
j_call: TRBJ2-6
clone_size: many
cdr3_nt: TGTGCCAGCAGCTTATTGCGGGGGGCGATGTCTGGGGCCAACGTCCTGACTTTC
cdr3_aa: CASSLLRGAMSGANVLTF

d_call: -
v_call: TRBV7-9
j_call: TRBJ1-6
clone_size: many
cdr3_nt: TGTGCCAGCAGCTTAGGACTTAGGGATTCACCCCTCCACTTT
cdr3_aa: CASSLGLRDSPLHF

d_call: -
v_call: TRBV6-1
j_call: TRBJ2-5
clone_size: few
cdr3_nt: TGTGCCAGCAGTGAGGTTAGACAAGAGACCCAGTACTTC
cdr3_aa: CASSEVRQETQYF

d_call: -
v_call: TRBV5-1
j_call: TRBJ2-2
clone_size: -
cdr3_nt: TGCGCCAGCAGCTTGAGGACAGGGACTAAGCGCGGGGAGCTGTTTTTT
cdr3_aa: CASSLRTGTKRGELFF

d_call: TRBD2
v_call: TRBV10-3
j_call: TRBJ2-7
clone_size: -
cdr3_nt: TGTGCCATCGGCCTAGCGGACTACTACGAGCAGTACTTC
cdr3_aa: CAIGLADYYEQYF

d_call: TRBD1
v_call: TRBV6-5
j_call: TRBJ2-7
clone_size: many
cdr3_nt: TGTGCCAGCAGTTACGCCCAGGGGGCAGTTGAGCAGTACTTC
cdr3_aa: CASSYAQGAVEQYF

d_call: -
v_call: TRBV5-5
j_call: TRBJ1-4
clone_size: -
cdr3_nt: TGTGCCAGCAGCTCAGGGGTTGCAACTAATGAAAAACTGTTTTTT
cdr3_aa: CASSSGVATNEKLFF

d_call: -
v_call: TRBV29-1
j_call: TRBJ2-4
clone_size: -
cdr3_nt: TGCAGCGTTGAAGAAACACAATTTCCAGAAAACATTCAGTACTTC
cdr3_aa: CSVEETQFPENIQYF

d_call: -
v_call: TRBV4-1
j_call: TRBJ2-1
clone_size: -
cdr3_nt: TGCGCCAGCAGCCCGCTACTAGGCGAGCAGTTCTTC
cdr3_aa: CASSPLLGEQFF

d_call: TRBD2
v_call: TRBV11-2
j_call: TRBJ2-3
clone_size: many
cdr3_nt: TGTGCCAGCAGCTTTCGCGGACTAGCTCCTACAGATACGCAGTATTTT
cdr3_aa: CASSFRGLAPTDTQYF

d_call: -
v_call: TRBV5-1
j_call: TRBJ1-1
clone_size: many
cdr3_nt: TGCGCCAGCAGCTCAATACAGGGTCTTGAAGCTTTCTTT
cdr3_aa: CASSSIQGLEAFF

d_call: TRBD2
v_call: TRBV27
j_call: TRBJ2-2
clone_size: many
cdr3_nt: TGTGCCAGCCACCCGAGCGGGAGCGGAACCGGGGAGCTGTTTTTT
cdr3_aa: CASHPSGSGTGELFF

d_call: TRBD2
v_call: TRBV2
j_call: TRBJ2-7
clone_size: -
cdr3_nt: TGTGCCAGCAGCTGGACTAGCGGGCAGACCTACGAGCAGTACTTC
cdr3_aa: CASSWTSGQTYEQYF

d_call: -
v_call: TRBV5-4
j_call: TRBJ2-4
clone_size: many
cdr3_nt: TGTGCCAGCAGCTTGGCTGGCCAGATAGCCAAAAACATTCAGTACTTC
cdr3_aa: CASSLAGQIAKNIQYF

d_call: -
v_call: TRBV3-1
j_call: TRBJ2-7
clone_size: few
cdr3_nt: TGTGCCAGCAGCCAAGAACCTACGCCGCTCTACGAGCAGTACTTC
cdr3_aa: CASSQEPTPLYEQYF

d_call: TRBD2
v_call: TRBV20-1
j_call: TRBJ2-1
clone_size: many
cdr3_nt: TGCAGTGCTGGGACTAGCGGGAGAAGGGGGGAACCCTACAATGAGCAGTTCTTC
cdr3_aa: CSAGTSGRRGEPYNEQFF

d_call: -
v_call: TRBV4-1
j_call: TRBJ1-4
clone_size: -
cdr3_nt: TGCGCCAGCAGCCATGGGCGGTATAATGAAAAACTGTTTTTT
cdr3_aa: CASSHGRYNEKLFF

d_call: TRBD2
v_call: TRBV7-6
j_call: TRBJ2-5
clone_size: many
cdr3_nt: TGTGCCAGCAGCAAACAACTAGCGGGAGATGGCCAAGAGACCCAGTACTTC
cdr3_aa: CASSKQLAGDGQETQYF

d_call: -
v_call: TRBV13
j_call: TRBJ1-6
clone_size: -
cdr3_nt: TGTGCCAGCAGCTCCAGAGGAGGAAATTCACCCCTCCACTTT
cdr3_aa: CASSSRGGNSPLHF

d_call: -
v_call: TRBV6-1
j_call: TRBJ2-7
clone_size: many
cdr3_nt: TGTGCCAGCAGTGAAGCTGGACCCTACGAGCAGTACTTC
cdr3_aa: CASSEAGPYEQYF

d_call: -
v_call: TRBV11-2
j_call: TRBJ1-5
clone_size: many
cdr3_nt: TGTGCCAGCAGCTTAGGGGGGGCCGGGCGCGATCAGCCCCAGCATTTT
cdr3_aa: CASSLGGAGRDQPQHF

d_call: -
v_call: TRBV4-1
j_call: TRBJ2-4
clone_size: -
cdr3_nt: TGCGCCAGCGTGGGGAGTGGGAACATTCAGTACTTC
cdr3_aa: CASVGSGNIQYF